The T cell receptor beta chain under discussion was sequenced for a study of blood T cells in healthy people across ages. As for the study in general: Per two T cells, about one barcoded beta molecule was captured through template switching.

The authors ran a second PCR of 7 to 11 cycles using a sample-barcoded 5' primer and a J-beta primer mix. In TCRdb, the 5' RACE reads were re-called with MiXCR into one record per CDR3 protein. The profile shows about 670,000 distinct CDR3 sequences, about 51% of them singletons. The draw of peripheral blood yielded around 10 milliliters from each donor. This clonotype turned up a few times. Its specificity is not known. Points from the study as a whole: A strong correlation was seen between TCR beta diversity and naive T cell percentage. Greater diversity and more naive CD4+ cells were seen in long-lived donors than in aged donors.

The trim removed 6 bases at V and 0 bases at J, leaving 13 bases unmatched. The CDR3 is 18 amino acids. Germline V gives CDR1 SGHAT, CDR2 FQNNGV. The V and J genes are TRBV11-2 and TRBJ2-2; 7 bases are a match to TRBD1. The source is an elderly woman in good health. Sequenced input: blood. The CDR3 spells CASSPLPPGTANTGELFF. CDR3 coding DNA: TGTGCCAGCAGTCCCCTCCCACCCGGGACAGCGAACACCGGGGAGCTGTTTTTT.